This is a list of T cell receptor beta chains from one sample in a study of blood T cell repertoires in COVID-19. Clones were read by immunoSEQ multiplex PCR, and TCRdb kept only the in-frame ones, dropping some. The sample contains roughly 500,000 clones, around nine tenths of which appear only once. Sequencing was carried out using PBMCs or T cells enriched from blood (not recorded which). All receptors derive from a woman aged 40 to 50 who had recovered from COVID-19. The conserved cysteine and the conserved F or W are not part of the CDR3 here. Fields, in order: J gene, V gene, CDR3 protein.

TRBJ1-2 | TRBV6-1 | ASSGTLGIPDYGYT
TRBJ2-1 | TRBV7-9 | ASSFPGGFGNEQF
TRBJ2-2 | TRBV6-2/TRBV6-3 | ASSYGLRNGELF
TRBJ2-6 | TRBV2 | ASKKVRGSGANVLT
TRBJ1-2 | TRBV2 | ASSKRQGNYGYT
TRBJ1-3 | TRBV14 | ASRTGISGNTIY
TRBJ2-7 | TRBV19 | ASSTVAGVRYEQY
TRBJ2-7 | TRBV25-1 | ASSRGSGSYEQY
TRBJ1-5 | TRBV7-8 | ASSLAPAGGGRQPQH
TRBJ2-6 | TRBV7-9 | ASSDPRRGRSRGANVLT
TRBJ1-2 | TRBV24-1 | ATQQGNYGYT